This T cell receptor beta chain was profiled in a study of cytomegalovirus exposure and HLA in healthy donors. Study-wide results and limits: In a later analysis, a genetic analysis reported fewer productive-TCR N-insertions in an Asian-associated ancestry cluster than the cohort average. The study recorded more than 150 TCR beta chains that were cytomegalovirus-associated.

Points on this clone: Antigen: not known.

Germline CDR1 is LGHNA and CDR2 is YSLEER. V lost 3 bases to trimming and J lost 4 bases; unmatched junction nucleotides: 1. The CDR3 contains 13 residues. The study ran its PCR with 60 Vbeta and 13 Jbeta primers. Some clones are missing from TCRdb's copy, which holds only in-frame ones; the method was immunoSEQ multiplex PCR. Of some 90,000 clones listed, roughly 80% are singletons. Sequencing input: PBMCs. The chain joins TRBV4-3 to TRBJ1-1, with 8 bases lining up with TRBD1. The receptor comes from a boy younger than 18 in good health and CMV-seronegative. CDR3 protein: CASSQQGATEAFF. CDR3 DNA sequence: TGCGCCAGCAGCCAGCAGGGGGCCACTGAAGCTTTCTTT.